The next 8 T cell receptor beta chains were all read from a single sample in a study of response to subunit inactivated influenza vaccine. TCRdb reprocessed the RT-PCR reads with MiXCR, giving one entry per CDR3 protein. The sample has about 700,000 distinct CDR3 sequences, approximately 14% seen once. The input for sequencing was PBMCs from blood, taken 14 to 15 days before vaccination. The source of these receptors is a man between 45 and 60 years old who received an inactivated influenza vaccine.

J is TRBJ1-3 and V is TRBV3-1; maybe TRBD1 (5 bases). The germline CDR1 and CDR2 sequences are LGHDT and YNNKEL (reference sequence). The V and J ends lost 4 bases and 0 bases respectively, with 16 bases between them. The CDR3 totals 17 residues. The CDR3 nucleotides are TGTGCCAGCAGCCCATCGGGGGGAGACGGCTCTGGAAACACCATATATTTT. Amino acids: CASSPSGGDGSGNTIYF.

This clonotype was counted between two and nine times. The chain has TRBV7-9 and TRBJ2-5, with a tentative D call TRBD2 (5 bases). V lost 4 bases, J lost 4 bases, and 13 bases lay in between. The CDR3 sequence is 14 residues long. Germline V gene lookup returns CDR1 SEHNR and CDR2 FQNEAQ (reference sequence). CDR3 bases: TGTGCCAGCAGCTCGCTCCGAGGGCCAGAGACCCAGTACTTC. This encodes CASSSLRGPETQYF.

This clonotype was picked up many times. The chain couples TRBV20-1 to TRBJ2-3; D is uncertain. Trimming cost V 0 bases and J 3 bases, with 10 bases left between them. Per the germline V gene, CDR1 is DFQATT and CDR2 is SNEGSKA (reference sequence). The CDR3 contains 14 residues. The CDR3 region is CSARDDKGTDTQYF. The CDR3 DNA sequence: TGCAGTGCTAGAGATGACAAGGGTACAGATACGCAGTATTTT.

The CDR3 loop is CSVDRGQGASSTDTQYF. CDR3 DNA sequence: TGCAGCGTGGATAGGGGGCAGGGGGCGAGTAGCACAGATACGCAGTATTTT. The chain uses TRBV29-1 and TRBJ2-3, with TRBD1 matching over 8 bases. The CDR3 has 17 amino acids. Germline values: CDR1 SQVTM, CDR2 ANQGSEA. The J segment lost 0 bases and the V segment lost 6 bases, leaving 14 bases of the junction unmatched.

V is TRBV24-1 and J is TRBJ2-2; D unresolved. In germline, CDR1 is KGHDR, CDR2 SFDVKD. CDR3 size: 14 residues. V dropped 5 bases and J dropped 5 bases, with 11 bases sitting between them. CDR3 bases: TGTGCCACCAGTGCAGGAAGGCTTACCGGGGAGCTGTTTTTT. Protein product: CATSAGRLTGELFF.

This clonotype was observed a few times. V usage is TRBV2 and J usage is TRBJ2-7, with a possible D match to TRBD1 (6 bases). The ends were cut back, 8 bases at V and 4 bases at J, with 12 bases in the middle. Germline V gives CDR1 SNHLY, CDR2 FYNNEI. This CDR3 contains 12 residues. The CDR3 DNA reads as TGTGCCAGCCGAAAGGACAGTTACGAGCAGTACTTC. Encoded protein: CASRKDSYEQYF. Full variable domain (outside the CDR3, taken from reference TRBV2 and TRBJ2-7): EPEVTQTPSHQVTQMGQEVILRCVPISNHLYFYWYRQILGQKVEFLVSFYNNEISEKSEIFDDQFSVERPDGSNFTLKIRSTKLEDSAMYFCASRKDSYEQYFGPGTRLTVT.

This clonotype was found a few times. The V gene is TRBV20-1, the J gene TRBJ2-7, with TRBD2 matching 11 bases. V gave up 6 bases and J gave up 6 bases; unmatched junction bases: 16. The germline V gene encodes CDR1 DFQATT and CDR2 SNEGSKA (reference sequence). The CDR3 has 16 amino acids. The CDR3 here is CSAFGIAGLAVGEQYF. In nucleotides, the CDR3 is TGCAGTGCCTTTGGGATTGCGGGACTAGCGGTGGGCGAGCAGTACTTC.

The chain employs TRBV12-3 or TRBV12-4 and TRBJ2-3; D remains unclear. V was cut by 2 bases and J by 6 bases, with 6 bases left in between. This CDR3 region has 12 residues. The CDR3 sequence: CASSLNGDTQYF. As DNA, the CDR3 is TGTGCCAGCAGTTTAAATGGGGATACGCAGTATTTT.